Listed below are T cell receptor beta chains from one sample, sequenced in a study of blood T cell repertoires in COVID-19. Profiled with immunoSEQ multiplex PCR; TCRdb holds only in-frame clones, not every one. The sample consists of roughly 170,000 clones, roughly nine tenths of them appearing once. The specimen sequenced was peripheral blood. The receptor source for this set is an older man with active or convalescent COVID-19. The CDR3 runs from the conserved cysteine through the conserved F or W. The order of the fields is clone size, D gene, V gene, J gene, CDR3 protein, CDR3 DNA. A D gene is named only where the DNA matches it firmly. Expanded clones get a size class; other rows say once, few or many, or leave the size out.

clone size: .; D gene: TRBD2; V gene: TRBV6-5; J gene: TRBJ2-7; CDR3 protein: CASSFRPGGDLYEQYF; CDR3 DNA: TGTGCCAGCAGTTTCCGCCCGGGGGGAGACCTCTACGAGCAGTACTTC
clone size: .; D gene: TRBD2; V gene: TRBV2; J gene: TRBJ2-5; CDR3 protein: CASSGTSGREETQYF; CDR3 DNA: TGTGCCAGCAGTGGGACTAGCGGGAGGGAAGAGACCCAGTACTTC
clone size: .; D gene: .; V gene: TRBV7-3; J gene: TRBJ2-2; CDR3 protein: CASSLSGTGELFF; CDR3 DNA: TGTGCCAGCAGCTTATCGGGGACCGGGGAGCTGTTTTTT
clone size: .; D gene: TRBD2; V gene: TRBV5-1; J gene: TRBJ2-1; CDR3 protein: CASSLGGSGNEQFF; CDR3 DNA: TGCGCCAGCAGCTTGGGGGGTAGCGGGAATGAGCAGTTCTTC
clone size: .; D gene: TRBD1; V gene: TRBV7-8; J gene: TRBJ1-1; CDR3 protein: CASWDRGNTEAFF; CDR3 DNA: TGTGCCAGCTGGGACAGGGGGAACACTGAAGCTTTCTTT
clone size: .; D gene: .; V gene: TRBV30; J gene: TRBJ2-7; CDR3 protein: CAWSVGTSYEQYF; CDR3 DNA: TGTGCCTGGAGTGTAGGGACATCGTACGAGCAGTACTTC
clone size: .; D gene: TRBD1; V gene: TRBV4-3; J gene: TRBJ1-4; CDR3 protein: CASSQGQGVSPGLGEKLFF; CDR3 DNA: TGCGCCAGCAGCCAAGGACAGGGGGTGTCACCGGGACTAGGTGAAAAACTGTTTTTT
clone size: .; D gene: TRBD1; V gene: TRBV5-4; J gene: TRBJ1-2; CDR3 protein: CASSLGQLGYTF; CDR3 DNA: TGTGCCAGCAGCCTGGGACAGCTGGGCTACACCTTC
clone size: .; D gene: TRBD2; V gene: TRBV28; J gene: TRBJ2-7; CDR3 protein: CASSSWSGRGSYEQYF; CDR3 DNA: TGTGCCAGCAGTTCATGGAGCGGGAGGGGATCCTACGAGCAGTACTTC
clone size: .; D gene: .; V gene: TRBV4-3; J gene: TRBJ2-3; CDR3 protein: CASSRTVPGTDTQYF; CDR3 DNA: TGCGCCAGCAGTAGGACAGTCCCCGGCACAGATACGCAGTATTTT
clone size: .; D gene: .; V gene: TRBV20-1; J gene: TRBJ1-1; CDR3 protein: CSASTLGGYGEAFF; CDR3 DNA: TGCAGTGCTAGTACCTTAGGCGGGTATGGTGAAGCTTTCTTT
clone size: .; D gene: .; V gene: TRBV5-1; J gene: TRBJ2-7; CDR3 protein: CASSLGGGTVVRQYF; CDR3 DNA: TGCGCCAGCAGCTTGGGTGGGGGGACGGTCGTGCGGCAGTACTTC
clone size: .; D gene: TRBD1; V gene: TRBV19; J gene: TRBJ2-5; CDR3 protein: CASSKGAGRWVPETQYF; CDR3 DNA: TGTGCCAGTAGTAAGGGGGCCGGGCGCTGGGTTCCGGAGACCCAGTACTTC
clone size: .; D gene: TRBD1; V gene: TRBV6-6; J gene: TRBJ1-6; CDR3 protein: CASSRTGYNSPLHF; CDR3 DNA: TGTGCCAGCAGCCGGACAGGGTATAATTCACCCCTCCACTTT
clone size: .; D gene: TRBD2; V gene: TRBV7-8; J gene: TRBJ2-1; CDR3 protein: CASSYRTSGRRNEQFF; CDR3 DNA: TGTGCCAGCAGCTATAGGACTAGCGGGAGACGGAATGAGCAGTTCTTC
clone size: .; D gene: TRBD1; V gene: TRBV5-1; J gene: TRBJ1-4; CDR3 protein: CASGSGGNEKLFF; CDR3 DNA: TGCGCCAGCGGATCAGGGGGTAATGAAAAACTGTTTTTT
clone size: .; D gene: .; V gene: TRBV18; J gene: TRBJ2-6; CDR3 protein: CASSLQGQQGSGANVLTF; CDR3 DNA: TGTGCCAGCTCACTACAGGGCCAACAGGGCTCTGGGGCCAACGTCCTGACTTTC
clone size: .; D gene: .; V gene: TRBV7-2; J gene: TRBJ1-2; CDR3 protein: CASSGQGRVVYGYTF; CDR3 DNA: TGTGCCAGCAGCGGGCAGGGGAGGGTCGTCTATGGCTACACCTTC
clone size: .; D gene: .; V gene: TRBV5-1; J gene: TRBJ1-2; CDR3 protein: CASSSEIAYGYTF; CDR3 DNA: TGCGCCAGCAGCTCAGAAATAGCTTATGGCTACACCTTC
clone size: .; D gene: TRBD1; V gene: TRBV14; J gene: TRBJ1-2; CDR3 protein: CASSQQRLTGGAYGYTF; CDR3 DNA: TGTGCCAGCAGCCAACAGCGACTTACAGGGGGCGCCTATGGCTACACCTTC
clone size: .; D gene: TRBD1; V gene: TRBV10-3; J gene: TRBJ2-7; CDR3 protein: CAISEVGQGAGEQYF; CDR3 DNA: TGTGCCATCAGTGAGGTAGGACAGGGGGCGGGCGAGCAGTACTTC
clone size: .; D gene: .; V gene: TRBV18; J gene: TRBJ1-5; CDR3 protein: CASSPQAGEQPQHF; CDR3 DNA: TGTGCCAGCTCACCACAGGCGGGGGAACAGCCCCAGCATTTT
clone size: once; D gene: .; V gene: TRBV2; J gene: TRBJ1-1; CDR3 protein: CASNPGNTEAFF; CDR3 DNA: TGTGCCAGCAATCCGGGGAACACTGAAGCTTTCTTT
clone size: .; D gene: .; V gene: TRBV15; J gene: TRBJ1-2; CDR3 protein: CATSRPTLTDTYGYTF; CDR3 DNA: TGTGCCACCAGCAGACCAACCTTGACCGACACCTATGGCTACACCTTC
clone size: .; D gene: TRBD1; V gene: TRBV27; J gene: TRBJ1-5; CDR3 protein: CASSADRGRNQPQHF; CDR3 DNA: TGTGCCAGCAGTGCCGACAGGGGAAGGAATCAGCCCCAGCATTTT
clone size: .; D gene: .; V gene: TRBV7-2; J gene: TRBJ2-2; CDR3 protein: CASSLGQNTGELFF; CDR3 DNA: TGTGCCAGCAGCTTAGGACAGAACACCGGGGAGCTGTTTTTT
clone size: .; D gene: .; V gene: TRBV19; J gene: TRBJ2-7; CDR3 protein: CASTGRGSYEQYF; CDR3 DNA: TGTGCCAGTACGGGCCGGGGATCTTACGAGCAGTACTTC
clone size: once; D gene: TRBD2; V gene: TRBV10-2; J gene: TRBJ2-1; CDR3 protein: CASAGLASYNEQFF; CDR3 DNA: TGCGCCAGCGCAGGACTAGCGAGCTACAATGAGCAGTTCTTC
clone size: .; D gene: TRBD2; V gene: TRBV5-1; J gene: TRBJ2-1; CDR3 protein: CASSLRAGGYNEQFF; CDR3 DNA: TGCGCCAGCAGCTTGCGTGCGGGAGGCTACAATGAGCAGTTCTTC
clone size: .; D gene: TRBD2; V gene: TRBV19; J gene: TRBJ2-4; CDR3 protein: CASSMGSSGRAGNIQYF; CDR3 DNA: TGTGCCAGTAGTATGGGATCTAGCGGGAGGGCGGGAAACATTCAGTACTTC
clone size: few; D gene: .; V gene: TRBV5-1; J gene: TRBJ2-7; CDR3 protein: CASSLGEIYEQYF; CDR3 DNA: TGCGCCAGCAGCTTGGGAGAAATCTACGAGCAGTACTTC
clone size: .; D gene: TRBD1; V gene: TRBV7-2; J gene: TRBJ1-2; CDR3 protein: CASSSQGQGLRGYTF; CDR3 DNA: TGTGCCAGCAGCTCTCAAGGACAGGGCCTTCGGGGCTACACCTTC
clone size: .; D gene: .; V gene: TRBV5-6; J gene: TRBJ2-1; CDR3 protein: CASSLAPGPRINEQFF; CDR3 DNA: TGTGCCAGCAGCTTGGCCCCAGGGCCAAGGATCAATGAGCAGTTCTTC
clone size: .; D gene: TRBD1; V gene: TRBV9; J gene: TRBJ2-5; CDR3 protein: CASSVGDRAETQYF; CDR3 DNA: TGTGCCAGCAGCGTTGGGGACAGGGCAGAGACCCAGTACTTC
clone size: once; D gene: TRBD1; V gene: TRBV19; J gene: TRBJ1-2; CDR3 protein: CASKETGQTNYGYTF; CDR3 DNA: TGTGCCAGTAAGGAGACGGGACAGACTAACTATGGCTACACCTTC
clone size: many; D gene: .; V gene: TRBV19; J gene: TRBJ1-4; CDR3 protein: CASSIRGDTEKLFF; CDR3 DNA: TGTGCCAGTAGTATTAGAGGGGACACTGAAAAACTGTTTTTT
clone size: .; D gene: TRBD2; V gene: TRBV9; J gene: TRBJ2-2; CDR3 protein: CASSRRERGSLGELFF; CDR3 DNA: TGTGCCAGCAGCCGAAGAGAGCGGGGTTCGTTGGGGGAGCTGTTTTTT
clone size: .; D gene: TRBD2; V gene: TRBV27; J gene: TRBJ2-7; CDR3 protein: CASSSTGLSSTSGSYEQYF; CDR3 DNA: TGTGCCAGCAGTTCCACCGGACTCTCGTCGACTAGCGGGAGCTACGAGCAGTACTTC
clone size: .; D gene: .; V gene: TRBV5-5; J gene: TRBJ2-7; CDR3 protein: CASSLGGTLLSYEQYF; CDR3 DNA: TGTGCCAGCAGCTTGGGCGGGACCCTCCTTTCCTACGAGCAGTACTTC
clone size: .; D gene: .; V gene: TRBV27; J gene: TRBJ2-1; CDR3 protein: CASSLTGSSYNEQFF; CDR3 DNA: TGTGCCAGCAGTTTAACAGGAAGCTCCTACAATGAGCAGTTCTTC
clone size: .; D gene: .; V gene: TRBV27; J gene: TRBJ1-2; CDR3 protein: CASSPTRLTGYYGYTF; CDR3 DNA: TGTGCCAGCAGTCCTACCCGCCTAACAGGGTACTATGGCTACACCTTC
clone size: once; D gene: .; V gene: TRBV4-3; J gene: TRBJ1-1; CDR3 protein: CASSPAGRGYLNTEAFF; CDR3 DNA: TGCGCCAGCAGCCCGGCGGGGAGAGGCTATCTGAACACTGAAGCTTTCTTT
clone size: .; D gene: TRBD1; V gene: TRBV11-2; J gene: TRBJ2-7; CDR3 protein: CASSLGQGMNEQYF; CDR3 DNA: TGTGCCAGCAGCCTCGGACAGGGAATGAACGAGCAGTACTTC
clone size: few; D gene: TRBD2; V gene: TRBV27; J gene: TRBJ2-7; CDR3 protein: CASSPWGTSGVSAYEQYF; CDR3 DNA: TGTGCCAGCAGCCCGTGGGGGACTAGCGGAGTGAGTGCCTACGAGCAGTACTTC
clone size: .; D gene: .; V gene: TRBV28; J gene: TRBJ1-2; CDR3 protein: CASSLTGEIYGYTF; CDR3 DNA: TGTGCCAGCAGTTTAACCGGAGAGATCTATGGCTACACCTTC
clone size: .; D gene: .; V gene: TRBV7-9; J gene: TRBJ1-2; CDR3 protein: CASSLARLWDTTSNYGYTF; CDR3 DNA: TGTGCCAGCAGCTTAGCTAGGTTGTGGGACACAACCTCTAACTATGGCTACACCTTC
clone size: .; D gene: TRBD1; V gene: TRBV18; J gene: TRBJ1-5; CDR3 protein: CASSATGTGRWSNQPQHF; CDR3 DNA: TGTGCCAGCTCAGCAACCGGGACAGGGAGGTGGAGCAATCAGCCCCAGCATTTT
clone size: once; D gene: .; V gene: TRBV5-1; J gene: TRBJ2-7; CDR3 protein: CASRRDGSYEQYF; CDR3 DNA: TGCGCCAGCAGGCGGGACGGATCCTACGAGCAGTACTTC
clone size: few; D gene: .; V gene: TRBV7-8; J gene: TRBJ2-5; CDR3 protein: CASSSRASLVQETQYF; CDR3 DNA: TGTGCCAGCAGCTCCAGGGCTTCACTCGTCCAAGAGACCCAGTACTTC
clone size: .; D gene: .; V gene: TRBV2; J gene: TRBJ1-1; CDR3 protein: CASPPDSRNTEAFF; CDR3 DNA: TGTGCCAGCCCACCCGACTCCAGGAACACTGAAGCTTTCTTT
clone size: .; D gene: .; V gene: TRBV7-2; J gene: TRBJ1-4; CDR3 protein: CASSPPGGPLNEKLFF; CDR3 DNA: TGTGCCAGCAGTCCACCCGGGGGGCCCCTGAATGAAAAACTGTTTTTT
clone size: .; D gene: TRBD1; V gene: TRBV3-1/TRBV3-2; J gene: TRBJ2-2; CDR3 protein: CASSQAAGGYVTGELFF; CDR3 DNA: TGTGCCAGCAGCCAAGCGGCAGGGGGCTACGTCACCGGGGAGCTGTTTTTT
clone size: .; D gene: .; V gene: TRBV5-4; J gene: TRBJ2-6; CDR3 protein: CASSFLGANVLTF; CDR3 DNA: TGTGCCAGCAGCTTTCTTGGGGCCAACGTCCTGACTTTC
clone size: .; D gene: .; V gene: TRBV7-2; J gene: TRBJ1-3; CDR3 protein: CASSPIQSSGNTIYF; CDR3 DNA: TGTGCCAGCAGCCCCATACAGTCCTCTGGAAACACCATATATTTT
clone size: .; D gene: .; V gene: TRBV6-5; J gene: TRBJ1-2; CDR3 protein: CASSYKGHRYTF; CDR3 DNA: TGTGCCAGCAGTTACAAGGGGCATCGCTACACCTTC
clone size: .; D gene: .; V gene: TRBV19; J gene: TRBJ1-2; CDR3 protein: CASSIGLGASGYTF; CDR3 DNA: TGTGCCAGTAGTATAGGCCTGGGGGCGAGTGGCTACACCTTC
clone size: .; D gene: .; V gene: TRBV7-9; J gene: TRBJ1-4; CDR3 protein: CASSKRSQDNEKLFF; CDR3 DNA: TGTGCCAGCAGCAAGCGGAGTCAAGATAATGAAAAACTGTTTTTT